Each of the 5 T cell receptor beta chains below was sequenced from the same sample in a study of blood T cell repertoires in COVID-19. Here immunoSEQ multiplex PCR was the method, and the copy in TCRdb shows in-frame clones only, minus some. Among 270,000 or so clones, under 90% were seen once, and the ten largest hold roughly 3%. Input material: peripheral blood. These receptors all stem from a woman under 30 with acute or convalescent COVID-19.

The rearrangement links TRBV7-2 to TRBJ1-2; TRBD1 matches 9 bases. V was pared by 5 bases and J by 1 base, with 8 bases of the junction left unmatched. The CDR3 contains 16 residues. In germline, CDR1 is SGHTA, CDR2 FQGNSA. The CDR3 DNA follows: TGTGCCAGCAGCCTGACCGGGACAGGGATTAACTATGGCTACACCTTC. Encoded protein: CASSLTGTGINYGYTF.

The genes are TRBV6-5 and TRBJ2-7; TRBD2 aligns across 12 bases. The germline V gene encodes CDR1 MNHEY and CDR2 SVGAGI. This CDR3 region has 15 residues. V dropped 6 bases and J dropped 4; count of bases not matched to a gene: 7. Here the CDR3 DNA reads TGTGCCAGCAGACCGACTAGCGGGAGTATTTACGAGCAGTACTTC. This sequence encodes CASRPTSGSIYEQYF.

This clone was seen once. This rearrangement joins TRBV29-1 to TRBJ2-7; 9 nucleotides match TRBD1. CDR1 is SQVTM, CDR2 ANQGSEA, per germline. Losses at the gene ends were 4 bases for V and 0 bases for J; bases not matched to a gene: 1. The length of the CDR3 is 13 residues. This chain's CDR3 is CSVGTGVSYEQYF. The CDR3 DNA follows: TGCAGCGTTGGGACAGGGGTCTCCTACGAGCAGTACTTC.

The table lists this clone with a count of one. The chain employs TRBV2 and TRBJ2-2; D perhaps matches TRBD2 (6 bases). Germline V gene data show CDR1 as SNHLY and CDR2 as FYNNEI. This CDR3 region has 15 residues. V was shortened by 7 bases and J by 4 bases, with 16 bases between the two germline ends. The DNA of the CDR3 is TGTGCCAGCAAAGTAACGGGAGAAATCACCGGGGAGCTGTTTTTT. It is translated as CASKVTGEITGELFF.

The chain recombines TRBV6-5 with TRBJ1-2; possible D gene TRBD1, 6 bases. Germline lookup yields CDR1 MNHEY and CDR2 SVGAGI. The CDR3 is made up of 14 amino acids. Trimming took off 6 bases at V and 3 bases at J, with 14 bases between the two ends. The CDR3 sequence is CASRKTGSDYGYTF. The CDR3 DNA is TGTGCCAGCAGAAAAACAGGGTCGGACTATGGCTACACCTTC.